A selection of T cell receptor beta chains follows, all from one sample in a study of regulatory T cells in long-lasting Graves disease. Via MiXCR, TCRdb re-called the multiplex PCR reads, giving one row per CDR3 protein. The profile shows around 300,000 distinct CDR3 sequences, around 23% of them singletons. The material was peripheral blood mononuclear cells (PBMCs), obtained when the disease was refractory, from a patient treated with antithyroid drugs. These receptors came from a female donor with Graves disease. Both conserved end residues are part of each CDR3.

v_gene	j_gene	CDR3aa
TRBV6-5	TRBJ2-7	CASSYATRATGFQDEQYF
TRBV7-2	TRBJ2-7	CASSHAGDSYEQYF
TRBV7-9	TRBJ2-5	CASTSSETQYF
TRBV7-2	TRBJ2-7	CASSHYGGGRSDISYEQYF
TRBV7-2	TRBJ1-3	CASSPRLGSGNTIYF
TRBV10-3	TRBJ1-2	CAISESLTENYGYTF
TRBV15	TRBJ1-4	CATSRDRAGAEKLFF
TRBV28	TRBJ2-2	CASRADRYTGELFF
TRBV6-1	TRBJ2-2	CASRPPSDSTGELFF
TRBV28	TRBJ1-5	CASSSDGSNSNQPQHF
TRBV28	TRBJ1-1	CASSLFRHLEAFF
TRBV30	TRBJ1-4	CASRQSANEKLFF
TRBV7-9	TRBJ2-1	CASSARGLSYNEQFF
TRBV7-9	TRBJ2-1	CASSLAAGATYNEQFF
TRBV11-2	TRBJ2-2	CASSHTSFPGELFF
TRBV27	TRBJ2-5	CASSLIGRFQETQYF
TRBV7-9	TRBJ2-6	CASSPSLTPSGANVLTF
TRBV27	TRBJ1-1	CASSFSLIQGAKTEAFF
TRBV5-6	TRBJ2-7	CASSLRNREEQYF
TRBV20-1	TRBJ2-7	CSAPGTADSYEQYF
TRBV10-2	TRBJ2-5	CATLLAGEETQYF
TRBV27	TRBJ2-7	CASGRTGFNEQYF
TRBV29-1	TRBJ2-5	CSVVVGGGETQYF
TRBV6-5	TRBJ2-7	CASSYGGTGAAYEQYF
TRBV20-1	TRBJ2-7	CSARDGSPYEQYF
TRBV27	TRBJ2-5	CASSPDKQETQYF
TRBV20-1	TRBJ2-7	CSAPAGTGDGEQYF
TRBV7-3	TRBJ2-7	CASSLNPAVRKGNEQYF
TRBV6-5	TRBJ2-7	CASSSQRQRVHEQYF
TRBV30	TRBJ1-2	CAWTLSRDYGYTF
TRBV5-1	TRBJ2-7	CASSLGYGSQDYEQYF
TRBV7-3	TRBJ2-7	CASSLTPLAGVSYEQYF
TRBV15	TRBJ1-4	CATSRDRGDEKLFF
TRBV6-4	TRBJ2-5	CASSDSKLRQGIRSRETQYF
TRBV19	TRBJ2-1	CASSIESGRGDNEQFF
TRBV20-1	TRBJ2-7	CSARVDQKGIYEQYF
TRBV3-1	TRBJ2-5	CASSGRGVQETQYF
TRBV15	TRBJ1-2	CATSRDRGAERTNYGYTF
TRBV27	TRBJ1-6	CASSLSGNPPLHF
TRBV6-2/TRBV6-3	TRBJ2-7	CASIGGDSYEQYF
TRBV6-1	TRBJ2-7	CASRELASSYEQYF
TRBV28	TRBJ2-5	CASMSRDKTIPQETQYF
TRBV25-1	TRBJ1-2	CASRRTGQGGNYGYTF
TRBV24-1	TRBJ2-5	CATSEYTQETQYF
TRBV13	TRBJ2-7	CASSLYSGMGHEQYF
TRBV28	TRBJ2-1	CASRWTSGGEQFF
TRBV4-3	TRBJ1-2	CAGSYDSGRDGYTF
TRBV12-3/TRBV12-4	TRBJ2-4	CASSFGVLAKNIQYF
TRBV7-3	TRBJ2-2	CASSRGQGGTGELFF
TRBV7-2	TRBJ1-1	CASREAFF
TRBV28	TRBJ2-7	CASRSGTAYEQYF
TRBV6-1	TRBJ1-5	CASRKGQDLYSNQPQHF
TRBV7-8	TRBJ1-5	CASSLSPGLYQPQHF
TRBV28	TRBJ2-7	CARTTGFTYEQYF
TRBV29-1	TRBJ2-5	CSVRDIGGETQYF